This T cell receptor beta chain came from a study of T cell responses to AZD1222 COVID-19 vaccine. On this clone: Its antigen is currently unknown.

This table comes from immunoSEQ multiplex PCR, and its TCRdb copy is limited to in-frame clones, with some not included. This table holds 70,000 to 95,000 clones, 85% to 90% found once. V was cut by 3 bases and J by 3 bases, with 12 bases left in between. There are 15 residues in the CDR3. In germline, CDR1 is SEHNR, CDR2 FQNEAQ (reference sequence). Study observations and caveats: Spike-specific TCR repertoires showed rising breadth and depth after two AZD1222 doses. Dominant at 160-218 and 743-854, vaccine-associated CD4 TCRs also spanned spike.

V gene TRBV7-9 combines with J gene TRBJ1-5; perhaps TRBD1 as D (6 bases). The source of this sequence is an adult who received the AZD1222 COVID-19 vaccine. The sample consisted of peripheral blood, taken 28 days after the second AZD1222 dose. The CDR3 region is CASSFTGTYNQPQHF. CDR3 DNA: TGTGCCAGCAGCTTCACAGGGACCTACAATCAGCCCCAGCATTTT.